Below are 23 T cell receptor beta chains sequenced from a single sample in a study of T-cell reconstitution after alpha-beta-depleted transplantation in children. Unique molecular identifiers tagged the TCRbeta library. One entry per CDR3 protein, called by TCRdb with MiXCR from the PCR reads. The sample contains roughly 200,000 distinct CDR3 sequences, 6.6% of which appear only once. Sequencing used PBMCs, obtained before TCRalphabeta/CD19-depleted stem cell transplant. These TCRs come from a boy under 10 years old with acute lymphoblastic leukemia, due to receive a stem cell transplant.

The sample holds many counts of this clonotype. The V and J genes are TRBV20-1 and TRBJ1-3; 7 bases map to TRBD1. The CDR3 consists of 14 residues. After removal of 5 bases from V and 4 bases from J, the junction contained 8 bases not matched to a gene. CDR1 is DFQATT and CDR2 is SNEGSKA in the germline V gene (reference sequence). The CDR3 here is CSAATGVEGNTIYF. The CDR3 region has the DNA TGCAGTGCTGCCACAGGGGTGGAGGGAAACACCATATATTTT.

This clonotype came up many times. V gene TRBV27 combines with J gene TRBJ2-1; D perhaps matches TRBD2 (5 bases). V shed 5 bases and J shed 8 bases, with 22 bases lying between them. This CDR3 has 16 amino acids. Germline loops: CDR1 MNHEY, CDR2 SMNVEV (reference sequence). In DNA, the CDR3 is TGTGCCAGCAGTCCCTATCGACTGGACCGGGGAGATGAGCAGTTCTTC. It translates to CASSPYRLDRGDEQFF.

Many counts were recorded for this clonotype. The chain combines TRBV7-2 with TRBJ2-3, with a weak D call TRBD2 (6 bases). Trimming took off 1 base at V and 2 bases at J, with 10 bases between the two ends. In germline, CDR1 is SGHTA, CDR2 FQGNSA. The CDR3 runs 15 residues. CDR3 bases: TGTGCCAGCAGCTTAGAGGGGAGGCCCACAGATACGCAGTATTTT. Residues: CASSLEGRPTDTQYF. The complete variable domain, with remaining parts taken from reference TRBV7-2 and TRBJ2-3, reads GAGVSQSPSNKVTEKGKDVELRCDPISGHTALYWYRQSLGQGLEFLIYFQGNSAPDKSGLPSDRFSAERTGGSVSTLTIQRTQQEDSAVYLCASSLEGRPTDTQYFGPGTRLTVL.

In this sample, this clonotype turned up many times. The gene calls are TRBV6-4 and TRBJ2-3; 8 bases align to TRBD1. The junction had 3 bases not matched to a gene; V was cut back by 3 bases and J by 4 bases. Per germline, CDR1 MRHNA and CDR2 SNTAGT. The CDR3 spans 14 residues. CDR3 nucleotide sequence: TGTGCCAGCAGTGAAGGACAGGGCTCAGATACGCAGTATTTT. Translating gives CASSEGQGSDTQYF.

In this sample, this clonotype turned up many times. J is TRBJ1-2 and V is TRBV7-8, with D possibly being TRBD1 (5 bases). CDR3 size: 17 residues. Trimming pared 5 bases from V and 6 bases from J, leaving 25 bases between. CDR1 is SGHVS and CDR2 is FQNEAQ in the germline V gene. CDR3 sequence (DNA): TGTGCCAGCAGCGGGAGCCAGGTGCCGGGACGGGGAGATGGCTACACCTTC. This gives the protein CASSGSQVPGRGDGYTF.

This clonotype was counted ten times or more. This chain connects TRBV3-2 to TRBJ2-1; TRBD1, as called in the table, went unchecked against the DNA. TRBV3-2 is reported as a pseudogene. The CDR3 totals 15 residues. CDR3 amino acids: CASSIQTGAYNEQFF. CDR3 sequence (DNA): TGTGCCAGCAGCATACAGACAGGGGCCTACAATGAGCAGTTCTTC.

The table lists this clonotype with many counts. The chain recombines TRBV9 with TRBJ2-5; the D gene is possibly TRBD2 (6 bases). The ends were cut back, 4 bases at V and 2 bases at J, with 15 bases in the middle. CDR1 is SGDLS and CDR2 is YYNGEE in the germline V gene. This CDR3 has 15 residues. CDR3 protein: CASSPRLGGQETQYF. In DNA, the CDR3 is TGTGCCAGCAGCCCTAGGCTTGGGGGGCAAGAGACCCAGTACTTC.

This clonotype showed up just a few times. This chain joins TRBV30 and TRBJ1-4, with 8 bases lining up with TRBD1. Trimming at V came to 3 bases and at J to 0 bases, leaving 3 bases not matched to a gene. CDR1 is GTSNPN and CDR2 is SVGIG in the germline V gene (reference sequence). This CDR3 comprises 15 residues. The CDR3 region is CAWRAGGTTNEKLFF. The CDR3 DNA is TGTGCCTGGAGAGCAGGGGGCACAACTAATGAAAAACTGTTTTTT.

The rearrangement links TRBV7-9 to TRBJ2-7, with 8 bases fitting TRBD1. This CDR3 has 17 residues. V lost 1 base, J lost 3 bases, and 11 bases stayed unmatched. Germline assignment: CDR1 SEHNR and CDR2 FQNEAQ (reference sequence). CDR3 DNA: TGTGCCAGCAGCTTAGATCTGCCCGGACAGGGAGGCTACGAGCAGTACTTC. Its protein product is CASSLDLPGQGGYEQYF.

This clonotype was picked up many times. V and J are TRBV18 and TRBJ2-2, with 9 bases matching TRBD2. V shed 2 bases and J 3 bases; nucleotides not matched to a gene: 7. This CDR3 region has 17 residues. From germline, CDR1 is KGHSH and CDR2 LQKENI. The CDR3 bases are TGTGCCAGCTCACCAATCTCTAGCGGGGCCCACACCGGGGAGCTGTTTTTT. It codes for CASSPISSGAHTGELFF.

This clonotype was observed many times. The CDR3 nucleotides are TGTGCCATCGGGACATCGACAGATACGCAGTATTTT. Translated, it gives CAIGTSTDTQYF. This chain joins TRBV10-3 and TRBJ2-3, with D possibly being TRBD1 (6 bases). CDR1 is ENHRY, CDR2 SYGVKD, per germline. The CDR3 sequence is 12 residues long. V shed 8 bases and J shed 3 bases, with 9 bases lying between them.

This clonotype was observed many times. The chain links TRBV27 to TRBJ2-3, with 10 bases matching TRBD2. The CDR3 contains 15 residues. Germline CDR1 reads MNHEY; CDR2 reads SMNVEV (reference sequence). Germline trimming cut 5 bases from V and 7 bases from J; bases unmatched to any gene: 9. CDR3 nucleotide sequence: TGTGCCAGCAGTACCCCTAGCGGGAGCGGAAATACGCAGTATTTT. Protein: CASSTPSGSGNTQYF.

This clonotype showed up just once. The junction shows a germline mismatch at one end, possibly a read error. The genes are TRBV5-1 and TRBJ2-7; TRBD2 aligns across 16 bases. Per the germline V gene, CDR1 is SGHRS and CDR2 is YFSETQ. The CDR3 loop spans 18 amino acids. The CDR3 coding sequence is TGCGCCGGCAGCCCGGGACTAGCGGGAGGGCCTGGGTCCTACGAGCAGTACTTC. Its translation is CAGSPGLAGGPGSYEQYF.

This sequence joins TRBV7-9 and TRBJ2-6; D is unclear. CDR3 size: 15 residues. Trimming left V 4 bases short and J 3 bases short, with 10 bases between. Germline CDR1 reads SEHNR; CDR2 reads FQNEAQ (reference sequence). The CDR3 is CASSSPRSGANVLTF. The CDR3 bases are TGTGCCAGCAGCTCCCCTAGGAGTGGGGCCAACGTCCTGACTTTC.

This clonotype was recorded a few times. The rearrangement joins TRBV19 to TRBJ2-2, with D perhaps TRBD2 (5 bases). The CDR3 has 16 amino acids. Trimming took 5 bases from V and 3 from J, leaving 16 bases between them. Germline V gene sequence: CDR1 LNHDA, CDR2 SQIVND (reference sequence). The CDR3 reads CASSLSLALDTGELFF. The CDR3, as DNA: TGTGCCAGTAGTCTATCGCTAGCCCTCGACACCGGGGAGCTGTTTTTT.

This clonotype was observed at least ten times. This chain links TRBV29-1 with TRBJ2-6; D may be TRBD2 (5 bases). V was shortened by 5 bases and J by 0 bases, with 8 bases between the two germline ends. This CDR3 has 14 amino acids. Germline assignment: CDR1 SQVTM and CDR2 ANQGSEA. The DNA for the CDR3 is TGCAGCGTTCTCGGGATCTCTGGGGCCAACGTCCTGACTTTC. Protein sequence: CSVLGISGANVLTF.

This clonotype was found a few times. This sequence joins TRBV29-1 and TRBJ1-2; no clear D. In germline, CDR1 is SQVTM, CDR2 ANQGSEA. The CDR3 sequence is 15 residues long. V lost 4 bases and J lost 4, with 19 bases in between. DNA of the CDR3: TGCAGCGTTGGAGGGCTAACAGAAAGAGGCTATGGCTACACCTTC. Amino acid sequence: CSVGGLTERGYGYTF.

V gene TRBV29-1 combines with J gene TRBJ2-1; 10 positions match TRBD2. Germline V gene lookup returns CDR1 SQVTM and CDR2 ANQGSEA. This CDR3 spans 17 amino acids. V lost 5 bases, J lost 4 bases, and 14 bases stayed unmatched. The CDR3 reads CSVSEVVAGGPYNEQFF. CDR3 DNA sequence: TGCAGCGTTTCTGAGGTGGTAGCGGGGGGACCTTACAATGAGCAGTTCTTC.

In regard to this clonotype: One base away lies a much larger clone, so this may be a sequencing read error. The chain combines TRBV2 with TRBJ1-6; TRBD1 matches 10 bases. V lost 7 bases and J lost 7; bases outside the gene matches: 4. This CDR3 has 14 amino acids. CDR1 and CDR2 (germline): SNHLY, FYNNEI. The CDR3 DNA is TGTGCCAGCAACCCGGGACAGGGGAATTCACCCCTCCACTTT. Protein product: CASNPGQGNSPLHF.

This clonotype was recorded at least ten times. The chain uses TRBV7-9 and TRBJ1-6; D unclear. CDR3 length: 15 residues. The germline V gene has CDR1 SEHNR and CDR2 FQNEAQ (reference sequence). The V end lost 4 bases, the J end lost 9 bases, and 16 bases lay between the germline ends. This CDR3 reads CASSSQVVRGSPLHF. The CDR3 DNA sequence: TGTGCCAGCAGCTCTCAGGTCGTACGAGGTTCACCCCTCCACTTT. The full variable domain, completed using reference TRBV7-9 and TRBJ1-6, is DTGVSQNPRHKITKRGQNVTFRCDPISEHNRLYWYRQTLGQGPEFLTYFQNEAQLEKSRLLSDRFSAERPKGSFSTLEIQRTEQGDSAMYLCASSSQVVRGSPLHFGNGTRLTVT.

This clonotype was detected many times. This chain connects TRBV28 to TRBJ2-5; D is uncertain. Per germline, CDR1 MDHEN and CDR2 SYDVKM. The CDR3 runs 12 residues. Trimming took 4 bases from V and 5 from J, leaving 8 bases between them. Written as DNA, the CDR3 is TGTGCCAGCAGTTCCCTGGGGGAGACCCAGTACTTC. It translates to CASSSLGETQYF.

V and J are TRBV7-2 and TRBJ2-7; D remains ambiguous. The ends were cut back, 2 bases at V and 6 bases at J, with 14 bases in the middle. The germline gives CDR1 SGHTA, CDR2 FQGNSA. The CDR3 sequence is 14 residues long. The CDR3 sequence: CASSLRWGRFEQYF. CDR3 sequence (DNA): TGTGCCAGCAGCTTACGGTGGGGAAGGTTCGAGCAGTACTTC.

This clonotype has at least ten counts. This rearrangement joins TRBV6-2 or TRBV6-3 to TRBJ2-2, with D possibly TRBD2 on 6 matching bases. This CDR3 contains 18 residues. Germline assignment: CDR1 MNHEY and CDR2 SVGEGT. V was pared by 2 bases and J by 1 base, with 17 bases between. This CDR3 is CASSYNAFSGVNTGELFF. As DNA, the CDR3 is TGTGCCAGCAGTTACAATGCTTTTAGCGGAGTGAACACCGGGGAGCTGTTTTTT.